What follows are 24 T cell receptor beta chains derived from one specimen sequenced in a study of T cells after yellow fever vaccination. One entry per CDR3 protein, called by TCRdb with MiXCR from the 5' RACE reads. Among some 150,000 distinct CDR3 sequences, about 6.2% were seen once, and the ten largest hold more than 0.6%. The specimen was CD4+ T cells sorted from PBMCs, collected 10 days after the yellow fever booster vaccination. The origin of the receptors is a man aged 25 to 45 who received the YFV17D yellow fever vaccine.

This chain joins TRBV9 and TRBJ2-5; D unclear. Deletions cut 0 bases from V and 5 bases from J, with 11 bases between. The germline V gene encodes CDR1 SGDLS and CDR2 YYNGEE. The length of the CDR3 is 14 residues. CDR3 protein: CASSVVGRWETQYF. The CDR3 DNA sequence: TGTGCCAGCAGCGTAGTAGGACGATGGGAGACCCAGTACTTC.

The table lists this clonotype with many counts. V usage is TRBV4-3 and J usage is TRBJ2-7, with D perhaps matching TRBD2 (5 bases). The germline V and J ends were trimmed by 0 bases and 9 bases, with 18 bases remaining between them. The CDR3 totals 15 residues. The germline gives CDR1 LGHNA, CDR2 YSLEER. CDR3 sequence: CASSQDPPNSAVQYF. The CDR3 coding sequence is TGCGCCAGCAGCCAAGATCCACCAAATAGCGCAGTGCAGTACTTC.

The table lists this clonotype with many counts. The CDR3 spells CASSRQMNTEAFF. The CDR3 DNA reads as TGTGCCAGCAGCCGACAGATGAACACTGAAGCTTTCTTT. The chain recombines TRBV3-1 with TRBJ1-1; a weak D match, TRBD1 (5 bases). CDR3 length: 13 amino acids. Germline V gives CDR1 LGHDT, CDR2 YNNKEL (reference sequence). Trimming took 4 bases from V and 0 from J, leaving 6 bases between them.

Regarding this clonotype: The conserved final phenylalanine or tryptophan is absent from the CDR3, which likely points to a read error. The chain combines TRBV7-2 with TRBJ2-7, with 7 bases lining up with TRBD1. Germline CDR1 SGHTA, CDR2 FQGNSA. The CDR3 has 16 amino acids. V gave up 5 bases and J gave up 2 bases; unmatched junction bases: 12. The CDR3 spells CASSPTGTEGAYEQYL. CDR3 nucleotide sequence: TGTGCCAGCAGCCCAACCGGGACAGAAGGAGCCTACGAGCAGTACCTC.

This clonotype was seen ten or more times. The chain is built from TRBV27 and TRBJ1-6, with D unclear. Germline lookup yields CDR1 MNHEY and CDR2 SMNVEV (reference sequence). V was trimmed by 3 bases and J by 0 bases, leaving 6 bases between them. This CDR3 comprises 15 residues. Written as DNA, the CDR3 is TGTGCCAGCAGTTTCTTAGACTCCTATAATTCACCCCTCCACTTT. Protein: CASSFLDSYNSPLHF.

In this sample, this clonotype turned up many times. The CDR3 DNA sequence: TGCGCCAGCAGGGGAGGGACTAGTCAAGAGACCCAGTACTTC. It encodes CASRGGTSQETQYF. The rearrangement joins TRBV5-1 to TRBJ2-5; 8 bases are shared with TRBD2. This CDR3 is 14 amino acids long. V lost 5 bases and J lost 2; bases outside the gene matches: 5. Looked up from germline, CDR1 is SGHRS and CDR2 is YFSETQ. Complete variable domain (other parts from reference TRBV5-1 and TRBJ2-5): KAGVTQTPRYLIKTRGQQVTLSCSPISGHRSVSWYQQTPGQGLQFLFEYFSETQRNKGNFPGRFSGRQFSNSRSEMNVSTLELGDSALYLCASRGGTSQETQYFGPGTRLLVL.

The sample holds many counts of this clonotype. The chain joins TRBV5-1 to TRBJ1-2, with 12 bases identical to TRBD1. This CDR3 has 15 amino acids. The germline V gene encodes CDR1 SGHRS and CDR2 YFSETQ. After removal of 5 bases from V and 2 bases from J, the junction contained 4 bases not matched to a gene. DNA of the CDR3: TGCGCCAGCAGTTCCGGGACAGGGGGCAACTATGGCTACACCTTC. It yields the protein CASSSGTGGNYGYTF.

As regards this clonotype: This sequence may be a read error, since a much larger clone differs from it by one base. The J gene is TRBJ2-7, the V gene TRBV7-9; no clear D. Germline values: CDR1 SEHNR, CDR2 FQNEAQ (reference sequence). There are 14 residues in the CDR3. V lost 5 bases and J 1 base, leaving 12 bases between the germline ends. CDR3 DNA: TGTGCCAGCAGCCCCAAGGGAAGGTCCTACGAGCAGTACTTC. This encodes CASSPKGRSYEQYF.

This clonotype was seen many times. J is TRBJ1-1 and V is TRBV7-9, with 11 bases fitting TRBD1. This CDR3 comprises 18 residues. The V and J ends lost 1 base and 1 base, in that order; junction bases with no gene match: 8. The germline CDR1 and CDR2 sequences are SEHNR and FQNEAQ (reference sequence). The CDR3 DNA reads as TGTGCCAGCAGCTTAGTGCGCTCCGGACAGGGGGCGAACACTGAAGCTTTCTTT. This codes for CASSLVRSGQGANTEAFF.

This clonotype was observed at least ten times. CDR3 DNA: TGTGCCACCAGTGATTCCGGGACCAACAATGAGCAGTTCTTC. This sequence encodes CATSDSGTNNEQFF. The V and J genes are TRBV24-1 and TRBJ2-1; TRBD1 or TRBD2 may be the D gene (5 bases each). The CDR3 loop spans 14 amino acids. Germline CDR1 is KGHDR and CDR2 is SFDVKD. The V end lost 2 bases, the J end lost 5 bases, and 9 bases lay between the germline ends.

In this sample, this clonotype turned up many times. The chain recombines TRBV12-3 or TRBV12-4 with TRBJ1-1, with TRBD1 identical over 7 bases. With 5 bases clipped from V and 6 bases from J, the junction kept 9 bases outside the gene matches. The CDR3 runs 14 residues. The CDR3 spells CASSKQGLYSEAFF. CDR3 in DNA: TGTGCCAGCAGTAAACAGGGGTTGTACTCTGAAGCTTTCTTT.

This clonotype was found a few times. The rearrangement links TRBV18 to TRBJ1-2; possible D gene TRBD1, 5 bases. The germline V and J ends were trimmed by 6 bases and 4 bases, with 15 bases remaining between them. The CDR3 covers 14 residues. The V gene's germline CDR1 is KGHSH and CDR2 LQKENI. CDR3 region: CASSSGTMTYGYTF. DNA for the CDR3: TGTGCCAGCTCCTCAGGGACTATGACCTATGGCTACACCTTC.

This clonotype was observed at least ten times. The CDR3 nucleotides read TGTGCCAGCAGTCAGACAGGGATGGAAGAAAAACTGTTTTTT. Translation gives CASSQTGMEEKLFF. The rearrangement joins TRBV6-5 to TRBJ1-4; 7 bases are shared with TRBD1. Germline-derived CDR1 and CDR2 are MNHEY and SVGAGI. The CDR3 sequence is 14 residues long. V dropped 5 bases and J dropped 8; count of bases not matched to a gene: 8.

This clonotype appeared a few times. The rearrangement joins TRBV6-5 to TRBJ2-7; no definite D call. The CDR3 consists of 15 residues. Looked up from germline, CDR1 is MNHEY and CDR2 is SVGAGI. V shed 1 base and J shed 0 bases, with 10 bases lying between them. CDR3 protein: CASSYLAGSSYEQYF. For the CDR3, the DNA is TGTGCCAGCAGTTACTTGGCCGGGTCCTCCTACGAGCAGTACTTC.

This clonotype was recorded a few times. The CDR3 DNA sequence: TGTGCGTCGGGAATTGGGGGACAGGTCGGGAGGGAGCCCCAGCATTTT. Amino acid sequence: CASGIGGQVGREPQHF. The chain carries TRBV30 and TRBJ1-5, with TRBD1 identical over 8 bases. The length of the CDR3 is 16 residues. Germline V gene data show CDR1 as GTSNPN and CDR2 as SVGIG (reference sequence). Together with reference TRBV30 and TRBJ1-5, the CDR3 gives the full variable domain: SQTIHQWPATLVQPVGSPLSLECTVEGTSNPNLYWYRQAAGRGLQLLFYSVGIGQISSEVPQNLSASRPQDRQFILSSKKLLLSDSGFYLCASGIGGQVGREPQHFGDGTRLSIL.

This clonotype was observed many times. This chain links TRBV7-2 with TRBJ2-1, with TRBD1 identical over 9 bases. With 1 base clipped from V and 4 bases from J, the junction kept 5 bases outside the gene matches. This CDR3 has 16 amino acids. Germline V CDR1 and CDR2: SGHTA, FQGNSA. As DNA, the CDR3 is TGTGCCAGCAGCTTAGGGTCTGGACAGGGGTACAATGAGCAGTTCTTC. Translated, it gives CASSLGSGQGYNEQFF.

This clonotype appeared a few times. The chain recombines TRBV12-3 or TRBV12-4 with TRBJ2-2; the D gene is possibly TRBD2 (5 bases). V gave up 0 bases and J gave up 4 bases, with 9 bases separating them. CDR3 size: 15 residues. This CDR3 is CASSLAGRATGELFF. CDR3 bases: TGTGCCAGCAGTTTAGCGGGGAGAGCCACCGGGGAGCTGTTTTTT.

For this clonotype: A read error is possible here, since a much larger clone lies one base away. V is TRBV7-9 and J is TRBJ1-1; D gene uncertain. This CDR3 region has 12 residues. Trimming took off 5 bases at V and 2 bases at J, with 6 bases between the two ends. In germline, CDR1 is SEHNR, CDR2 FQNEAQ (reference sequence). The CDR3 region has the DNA TGTGCCAGCAGCAGCATAAACACTGAAGCTTTCTTT. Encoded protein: CASSSINTEAFF.

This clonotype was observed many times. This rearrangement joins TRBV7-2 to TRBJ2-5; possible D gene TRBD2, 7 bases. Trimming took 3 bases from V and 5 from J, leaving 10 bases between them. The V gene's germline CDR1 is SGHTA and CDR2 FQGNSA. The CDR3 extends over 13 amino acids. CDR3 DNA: TGTGCCAGCAGCTTCGGGGGGCGGGAGACCCAGTACTTC. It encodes CASSFGGRETQYF.

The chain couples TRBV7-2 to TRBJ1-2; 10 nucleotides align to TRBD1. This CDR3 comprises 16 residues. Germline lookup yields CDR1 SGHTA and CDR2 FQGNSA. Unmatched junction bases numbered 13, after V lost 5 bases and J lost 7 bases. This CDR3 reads CASSRETGGDNGGYTF. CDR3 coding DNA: TGTGCCAGCAGCAGAGAGACAGGGGGCGATAATGGTGGCTACACCTTC.

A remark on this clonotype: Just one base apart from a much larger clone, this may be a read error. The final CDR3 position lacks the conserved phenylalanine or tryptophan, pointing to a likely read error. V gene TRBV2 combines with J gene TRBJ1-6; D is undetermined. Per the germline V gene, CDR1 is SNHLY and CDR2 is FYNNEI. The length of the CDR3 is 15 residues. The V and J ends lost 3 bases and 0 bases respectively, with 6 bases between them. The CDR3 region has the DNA TGTGCCAGCAGTGAGTCCAGCTCCTATAATTCACCCCTCCACTTG. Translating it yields CASSESSSYNSPLHL.

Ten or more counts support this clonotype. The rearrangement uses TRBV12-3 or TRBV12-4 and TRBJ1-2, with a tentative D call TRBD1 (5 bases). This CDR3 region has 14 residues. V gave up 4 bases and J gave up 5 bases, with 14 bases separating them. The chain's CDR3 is CASSSYYGGYGYTF. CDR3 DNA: TGTGCCAGCAGTTCATATTATGGGGGGTATGGCTACACCTTC.

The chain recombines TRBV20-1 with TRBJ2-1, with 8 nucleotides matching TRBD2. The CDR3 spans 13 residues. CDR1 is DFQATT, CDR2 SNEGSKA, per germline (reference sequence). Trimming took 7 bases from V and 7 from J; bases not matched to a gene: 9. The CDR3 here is CSGAGGSLNEQFF. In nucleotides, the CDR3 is TGCAGTGGGGCGGGAGGTTCTCTGAATGAGCAGTTCTTC.

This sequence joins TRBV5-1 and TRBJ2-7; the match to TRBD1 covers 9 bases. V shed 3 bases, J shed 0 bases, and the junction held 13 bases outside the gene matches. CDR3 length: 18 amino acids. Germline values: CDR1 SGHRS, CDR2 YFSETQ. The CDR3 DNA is TGCGCCAGCAGCTGGAACCCCGCCGGGACAGGGTCCTCCTACGAGCAGTACTTC. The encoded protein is CASSWNPAGTGSSYEQYF.